These 23 T cell receptor beta chains came from one sample sequenced in a study of blood T cell repertoires in COVID-19. Clones were sequenced by immunoSEQ multiplex PCR, and TCRdb holds only the in-frame ones, with some missing. The top ten clones hold 1.8% of a sample with a few hundred thousand clones, around nine tenths of them seen once. Specimen: PBMCs or T cells enriched from blood (not recorded which). Receptors originate from a woman in her forties who had recovered from COVID-19.

This clone was recorded only once. The chain has TRBV7-8 and TRBJ1-1, with D perhaps TRBD1 (6 bases). The CDR3 is 15 amino acids. Germline-derived CDR1 and CDR2 are SGHVS and FQNEAQ. The V gene lost 4 bases and the J gene lost 8 bases, with 20 bases spanning the gap. The CDR3 region is CASSSPRTEPPEAFF. DNA for the CDR3: TGTGCCAGCAGCTCCCCGCGGACAGAGCCTCCCGAAGCTTTCTTT.

The table lists this clone with a few counts. The chain couples TRBV19 to TRBJ1-2; 7 positions match TRBD1. CDR3 size: 13 residues. Germline assignment: CDR1 LNHDA and CDR2 SQIVND (reference sequence). The V segment lost 5 bases and the J segment 8 bases; nucleotides outside the gene matches: 8. CDR3 region: CASSDRVLKGYTF. DNA for the CDR3: TGTGCCAGTAGTGACAGGGTGTTGAAGGGCTACACCTTC.

This clone turned up a few times. V and J are TRBV27 and TRBJ1-5; TRBD1 agrees at 10 bases. V lost 8 bases, J lost 7 bases, and 5 bases stayed unmatched. This CDR3 region has 13 residues. The germline gives CDR1 MNHEY, CDR2 SMNVEV (reference sequence). CDR3 coding DNA: TGTGCCAGCGGGGGACAGGGGAAGCAGCCCCAGCATTTT. Translated: CASGGQGKQPQHF.

A single count supports this clone. The CDR3 DNA reads TGCGCCAGCAGCAGAACCGGGACTAGCGGGAGCGGATCCTACAATGAGCAGTTCTTC. Amino acids: CASSRTGTSGSGSYNEQFF. The chain links TRBV5-1 to TRBJ2-1; 14 positions agree with TRBD2. V was clipped by 4 bases and J by 1 base; unmatched bases: 10. There are 19 residues in the CDR3. CDR1 is SGHRS and CDR2 is YFSETQ in the germline V gene.

This chain links TRBV14 with TRBJ1-1, with D perhaps matching TRBD1 (5 bases). The germline V gene has CDR1 SGHDN and CDR2 FVKESK. Trimming took 3 bases from V and 11 from J, leaving 10 bases between them. This CDR3 has 11 residues. The CDR3 DNA reads as TGTGCCAGCAGCCAGCAGGGATGGGCTTTCTTT. Translated, it gives CASSQQGWAFF.

V and J are TRBV19 and TRBJ2-5; possible D gene TRBD1, 5 bases. This CDR3 is 14 amino acids long. The germline V gene encodes CDR1 LNHDA and CDR2 SQIVND (reference sequence). V lost 4 bases and J 4 bases, leaving 13 bases between the germline ends. The CDR3 DNA sequence: TGTGCCAGTAGTACTCGAAATAGGGGAGAGACCCAGTACTTC. Its translation is CASSTRNRGETQYF. Drawing the rest from reference TRBV19 and TRBJ2-5, the complete variable domain is DGGITQSPKYLFRKEGQNVTLSCEQNLNHDAMYWYRQDPGQGLRLIYYSQIVNDFQKGDIAEGYSVSREKKESFPLTVTSAQKNPTAFYLCASSTRNRGETQYFGPGTRLLVL.

This clone was detected ten times or more. The chain links TRBV27 to TRBJ1-1; the D is unclear. CDR1 and CDR2 (germline): MNHEY, SMNVEV (reference sequence). V was pared by 6 bases and J by 4 bases, with 9 bases between. This CDR3 contains 12 residues. CDR3 bases: TGTGCCAGCAGCACCCGGGGCACTGAAGCTTTCTTT. Translation gives CASSTRGTEAFF.

V is TRBV6-2 or TRBV6-3 and J is TRBJ2-2; 7 bases are shared with TRBD2. The CDR3 sequence is 16 residues long. V was clipped by 5 bases and J by 4 bases; unmatched bases: 10. Germline V CDR1 and CDR2: MNHEY, SVGEGT. DNA of the CDR3: TGTGCCAGCAGTCCGCTTCGGTTAGCGGGCACCGGGGAGCTGTTTTTT. Amino acids: CASSPLRLAGTGELFF.

The chain couples TRBV30 to TRBJ2-1; no clear D gene. The V end lost 1 base, the J end lost 3 bases, and 7 bases lay between the germline ends. The length of the CDR3 is 13 residues. Germline V lookup: CDR1 GTSNPN, CDR2 SVGIG (reference sequence). CDR3 nucleotides: TGTGCCTGGAGTGAGAGCGACTACAATGAGCAGTTCTTC. Protein product: CAWSESDYNEQFF.

The chain uses TRBV29-1 and TRBJ1-1, with 7 bases aligning to TRBD1. Trimming removed 5 bases from V and 7 bases from J; junction bases left unmatched: 7. The CDR3 totals 12 residues. Per germline, CDR1 SQVTM and CDR2 ANQGSEA. CDR3 nucleotide sequence: TGCAGCGTTTACAGGGGTGTAGGTGAAGCTTTCTTT. Translation: CSVYRGVGEAFF.

This chain links TRBV10-1 with TRBJ2-7; 9 bases align to TRBD1. Trimming at V came to 1 base and at J to 6 bases, leaving 7 bases not matched to a gene. The CDR3 sequence is 15 residues long. Germline assignment: CDR1 WNHNN and CDR2 SYGVQD (reference sequence). The CDR3 here is CASSEYYGQGTEQYF. For the CDR3, the DNA is TGCGCCAGCAGTGAGTATTATGGACAGGGGACCGAGCAGTACTTC.

The gene calls are TRBV20-1 and TRBJ2-3, with a possible D match to TRBD2 (6 bases). V was clipped by 3 bases and J by 0 bases, with 10 bases between them. Germline CDR1 reads DFQATT; CDR2 reads SNEGSKA (reference sequence). The CDR3 is 14 residues long. The CDR3 DNA reads as TGCAGTGCTAGTTCCGGGACTAGCACAGATACGCAGTATTTT. The encoded protein is CSASSGTSTDTQYF.

This sequence joins TRBV29-1 and TRBJ2-1; 11 bases agree with TRBD2. CDR1 is SQVTM, CDR2 ANQGSEA, per germline. The CDR3 is made up of 11 amino acids. CDR3 DNA: TGCAGTAGCGGGAGGGCCGGCGAGCAGTTCTTC. It translates to CSSGRAGEQFF.

This chain links TRBV5-1 with TRBJ2-7; D is unresolved. Germline CDR1 SGHRS, CDR2 YFSETQ. The CDR3 has 15 residues. Trimming removed 2 bases from V and 0 bases from J, with 12 bases in between. CDR3 region: CASSFQPGYSYEQYF. The DNA for the CDR3 is TGCGCCAGCAGCTTTCAGCCAGGCTACTCCTACGAGCAGTACTTC.

This chain connects TRBV9 to TRBJ1-3; a weak D match, TRBD1 (5 bases). Germline V CDR1 and CDR2: SGDLS, YYNGEE. Trimming left V 4 bases short and J 0 bases short, with 11 bases between. The CDR3 consists of 15 residues. CDR3 sequence (DNA): TGTGCCAGCAGCCGACAGCAGAGCTCTGGAAACACCATATATTTT. Protein product: CASSRQQSSGNTIYF.

The chain has TRBV7-9 and TRBJ2-3; 12 nucleotides line up with TRBD2. V gave up 6 bases and J gave up 4 bases; unmatched junction bases: 11. Germline values: CDR1 SEHNR, CDR2 FQNEAQ (reference sequence). This CDR3 spans 17 amino acids. The CDR3 bases are TGTGCCAGCAGTCATACTAGGACTAGCGGGACGGCAGATACGCAGTATTTT. It is translated as CASSHTRTSGTADTQYF.

The chain combines TRBV12-3 or TRBV12-4 with TRBJ1-1; D perhaps matches TRBD1 (5 bases). The CDR3 totals 12 residues. The V gene lost 6 bases and the J gene lost 4 bases, with 9 bases spanning the gap. CDR3 loop: CASRQGLTEAFF. The CDR3 coding sequence is TGTGCCAGCAGGCAGGGACTCACTGAAGCTTTCTTT.

This clone was counted only a few times. V and J are TRBV4-2 and TRBJ1-1; D is undetermined. The germline CDR1 and CDR2 sequences are LGHNA and YNFKEQ. The CDR3 sequence is 18 residues long. V lost 1 base to trimming and J lost 1 base, with 19 bases between them. CDR3 in DNA: TGTGCCAGCAGCCAAGCTTACGGGGTGGGAGGAAAGAACACTGAAGCTTTCTTT. Translated, it gives CASSQAYGVGGKNTEAFF.

In this sample, this clone turned up once. The CDR3 sequence: CASSPRMGKTGLNTEAFF. For the CDR3, the DNA is TGCGCCAGCAGCCCCCGCATGGGAAAGACAGGGCTGAACACTGAAGCTTTCTTT. The genes are TRBV5-1 and TRBJ1-1, with 7 bases fitting TRBD1. The CDR3 length is 18 residues. Germline V gene lookup returns CDR1 SGHRS and CDR2 YFSETQ. The V and J ends lost 4 bases and 0 bases, in that order; junction bases with no gene match: 15.

This clone came up once. One end of the junction fails to match germline, which may point to a read error. The CDR3 here is CASREGGLGEKLFF. Written as DNA, the CDR3 is TGTGCCAGCAGGGAAGGGGGCTTAGGGGAAAAACTGTTTTTT. The chain is built from TRBV6-1 and TRBJ1-4; 7 nucleotides align to TRBD1. The CDR3 has 14 amino acids. Per the germline V gene, CDR1 is MNHNS and CDR2 is SASEGT.

The rearrangement joins TRBV29-1 to TRBJ1-1; the D is unclear. Germline lookup yields CDR1 SQVTM and CDR2 ANQGSEA. V was shortened by 5 bases and J by 0 bases, with 10 bases between the two germline ends. CDR3 length: 13 amino acids. CDR3: CSVRGRMNTEAFF. In nucleotides, the CDR3 is TGCAGCGTTAGAGGGAGAATGAACACTGAAGCTTTCTTT.

This rearrangement joins TRBV2 to TRBJ1-1; 9 bases are shared with TRBD1. Germline CDR1 and CDR2: SNHLY and FYNNEI. The CDR3 is 14 amino acids. The V and J ends lost 4 bases and 4 bases, in that order; junction bases with no gene match: 4. The CDR3 coding sequence is TGTGCCAGCAGTGGGGACAGGGAGGGCACTGAAGCTTTCTTT. It encodes CASSGDREGTEAFF.

The V gene is TRBV6-5, the J gene TRBJ1-1; TRBD1 aligns across 9 bases. The junction had 2 bases not matched to a gene; V was cut back by 5 bases and J by 1 base. CDR3 length equals 14 residues. The germline CDR1 and CDR2 sequences are MNHEY and SVGAGI. The CDR3, as DNA: TGTGCCAGCAGTCCGGGACAGGGGAACACTGAAGCTTTCTTT. Amino acids: CASSPGQGNTEAFF.